Sequencing of this T cell receptor beta chain was carried out in a study of tumor-infiltrating lymphocytes in oesophageal squamous cell carcinoma. TCRdb reprocessed the PCR reads via MiXCR and lists one record per CDR3 protein. The table lists around 26,000 distinct CDR3 sequences, around 38% of them singletons, with about 25% in the top ten. In germline, CDR1 is MGHRA, CDR2 YSYEKL. With 0 bases removed from V and 0 bases from J, the gap between germline ends came to 6 bases. CDR3 length: 16 amino acids. The sample was esophageal tumor tissue. The rearrangement uses TRBV4-1 and TRBJ1-6; D gene uncertain. This sequence was found in a male donor with esophageal squamous cell carcinoma. Written as DNA, the CDR3 is TGCGCCAGCAGCCAAGATGAAGTCTCCTATAATTCACCCCTCCACTTT. Protein product: CASSQDEVSYNSPLHF.